The present entry profiles one TCR beta chain with its context. This entry belongs to a study of cytotoxic CD8 clonotypes in ibrutinib-treated CLL. Sequencing used immunoSEQ multiplex PCR; TCRdb keeps in-frame clones, though not all of them. The sample yields approximately 200,000 clones, around 72% seen once. This CDR3 has 14 amino acids. V was clipped by 7 bases and J by 4 bases, with 14 bases between them. Germline assignment: CDR1 LNHDA and CDR2 SQIVND (reference sequence). This clonotype originated in a human donor with chronic lymphocytic leukemia. The chain combines TRBV19 with TRBJ1-5, with D uncertain. Sequenced material: PBMCs, taken after 24 months of ibrutinib treatment. In DNA, the CDR3 is TGTGCCAGTATGGGCCTTGGCTGGAATCAGCCCCAGCATTTT. Translation: CASMGLGWNQPQHF. Full variable domain (remainder filled in from reference TRBV19 and TRBJ1-5): DGGITQSPKYLFRKEGQNVTLSCEQNLNHDAMYWYRQDPGQGLRLIYYSQIVNDFQKGDIAEGYSVSREKKESFPLTVTSAQKNPTAFYLCASMGLGWNQPQHFGDGTRLSIL.